A selection of T cell receptor beta chains follows, all from one sample in a study of OX40 agonist ivuxolimab in advanced cancers. Method: immunoSEQ multiplex PCR; TCRdb's copy keeps in-frame clones and lacks some. The sample includes under 50,000 clones, 80% to 90% of them seen just once. The material sequenced was CD4+ or CD8+ T cells sorted from blood, taken in a trial of the OX40 agonist ivuxolimab. The source of these receptors is an adult with an advanced solid tumor such as melanoma, head and neck, liver or kidney cancer. The CDR3 runs from the conserved cysteine through the conserved F or W. The D gene is left open where the match is weak. Not all rows give a size; the values are once, few, many and, for expanded clones, a class.

TRBD2,TRBV27,-,TRBJ2-7,TGTGCCAGCAGTTTATTATCAGGAACGGGGGGTCAAGTATACGAGCAGTACTTC,CASSLLSGTGGQVYEQYF
-,TRBV9,-,TRBJ2-7,TGTGCCAGCAGCGTAACCCCTACTAAGGACGGGATTTACGAGCAGTACTTC,CASSVTPTKDGIYEQYF
-,TRBV25-1,-,TRBJ1-1,TGTGCCAGCAGGGGAGGGGCAGGCACTGAAGCTTTCTTT,CASRGGAGTEAFF
-,TRBV4-1,-,TRBJ1-5,TGCGCCAGCAGCCAAGATTCCGCGTATAGCAATCAGCCCCAGCATTTT,CASSQDSAYSNQPQHF
-,TRBV27,-,TRBJ1-1,TGTGCCAGCAGTTTCCTCCGGGACCAGGGTAGTGAAGCTTTCTTT,CASSFLRDQGSEAFF
-,TRBV28,-,TRBJ2-7,TGTGCCAGCAGTGACGCAAGGGCAGCCAGGAGCTACGAGCAGTACTTC,CASSDARAARSYEQYF
-,TRBV30,few,TRBJ1-4,TGTGCCTGGAGTAAGGCGATTGGTGAAAAACTGTTTTTT,CAWSKAIGEKLFF
-,TRBV19,-,TRBJ2-5,TGTGCCAGTAGAAGGGGCAGGGTGGGGACCCAGTACTTC,CASRRGRVGTQYF
-,TRBV6-5,-,TRBJ2-2,TGTGCCAGCAGACAGAAGGAGAACACCGGGGAGCTGTTTTTT,CASRQKENTGELFF
-,TRBV7-3,once,TRBJ2-5,TGTGCCAGCAGCTCTGGGGAGAGGCAGACCCAGTACTTC,CASSSGERQTQYF
-,TRBV20-1,-,TRBJ1-2,TGCAGTGCGATAGCTAACTATGGCTACACCTTC,CSAIANYGYTF
-,TRBV28,-,TRBJ2-2,TGTGCCAGCAGTTTAGATCGACAGTATGGTCCCACCGGGGAGCTGTTTTTT,CASSLDRQYGPTGELFF
-,TRBV19,once,TRBJ1-2,TGTGCCAGTAGTATTTCGCCGTCCAAGGACAGAAACTATGGCTACACCTTC,CASSISPSKDRNYGYTF
TRBD2,TRBV2,-,TRBJ2-3,TGTGCCAGCAGTGAAGGGTTCCTAGCGGGGGGAGGTGGAACAGATACGCAGTATTTT,CASSEGFLAGGGGTDTQYF
-,TRBV18,-,TRBJ1-5,TGTGCCAGCTCACCAAGGGGGAATCAGCCCCAGCATTTT,CASSPRGNQPQHF
-,TRBV11-3,-,TRBJ1-4,TGTGCCAGCCAGATTAGTGGGGGGCGCGAAAAACTGTTTTTT,CASQISGGREKLFF
TRBD1,TRBV18,-,TRBJ2-3,TGTGCCAGCTCACAAACAGGACAGGCTAGAGTATCAGATACGCAGTATTTT,CASSQTGQARVSDTQYF
-,TRBV2,once,TRBJ2-3,TGTGCCAGCAGGGAGGGACAGTTTCCAGATACGCAGTATTTT,CASREGQFPDTQYF
-,TRBV6-1,once,TRBJ2-4,TGTGCCAGCAGTGCATCCCTCGCGGTATGGACCAAAAACATTCAGTACTTC,CASSASLAVWTKNIQYF
TRBD2,TRBV30,-,TRBJ2-1,TGTGCCTGGAAAACCGGGACTAGCGCCCACAATGAGCAGTTCTTC,CAWKTGTSAHNEQFF
TRBD2,TRBV4-1,-,TRBJ2-3,TGCGCCAGCAGCCAACCCACGCGGGGGAAAGTTACAGATACGCAGTATTTT,CASSQPTRGKVTDTQYF
TRBD1,TRBV27,-,TRBJ2-7,TGTGCCAGCAGTAACTCCGGGACAGGGTCCTACGAGCAGTACTTC,CASSNSGTGSYEQYF
-,TRBV27,-,TRBJ2-7,TGTGCCAGCAGTTTAAGGTCGCCCTACGAGCAGTACTTC,CASSLRSPYEQYF
TRBD2,TRBV7-2,-,TRBJ2-3,TGTGCCAGCGGGGCGGGGGGGACAGATACGCAGTATTTT,CASGAGGTDTQYF
-,TRBV30,-,TRBJ1-6,TGTGCCTGGAGCCTTATAGGGGGAAGAGCACCCCTCCACTTT,CAWSLIGGRAPLHF
-,TRBV7-6,-,TRBJ2-3,TGTGCCAGCAGTAGGGGCGGTAGCACAGATACGCAGTATTTT,CASSRGGSTDTQYF
-,TRBV7-9,-,TRBJ1-3,TGTGCCAGCAGCTTAGCAACCTTCTCTGGAAACACCATATATTTT,CASSLATFSGNTIYF
-,TRBV19,-,TRBJ2-3,TGTGCCAGTAGTATGGCCCGAAGCCTTGGGGATACGCAGTATTTT,CASSMARSLGDTQYF
-,TRBV19,few,TRBJ1-1,TGTGCCAGTAGCTGGGGCGGCACTGAAGCTTTCTTT,CASSWGGTEAFF
-,TRBV7-2,-,TRBJ1-3,TGTGCCAGCAGCTTAGGCGGGAGCTCTGGAAACACCATATATTTT,CASSLGGSSGNTIYF
-,TRBV28,-,TRBJ2-7,TGTGCCAGCACCCGGACGGGATACGAGCAGTACTTC,CASTRTGYEQYF
-,TRBV14,-,TRBJ2-2,TGTGCCAGCAGCCAGAGGGGGGACAGGAACACCGGGGAGCTGTTTTTT,CASSQRGDRNTGELFF
-,TRBV6-5,-,TRBJ2-1,TGTGCCAGCAGTTACTCGAGGGCTTTGGATGGTGAGCAGTTCTTC,CASSYSRALDGEQFF
TRBD1,TRBV10-3,-,TRBJ1-1,TGTGCCATCAGCGGACAGGCGAACACTGAAGCTTTCTTT,CAISGQANTEAFF
-,TRBV9,-,TRBJ1-1,TGTGCCAGCAGCCCCCAGACCCCCAACACTGAAGCTTTCTTT,CASSPQTPNTEAFF
-,TRBV28,-,TRBJ2-7,TGTGCCAGCAGCCCCCCGCCGGCCTACGAGCAGTACTTC,CASSPPPAYEQYF
-,TRBV11-3,-,TRBJ2-5,TGTGCCAGCAGCTCCCCCGCAGGGGTGGGGGAGACCCAGTACTTC,CASSSPAGVGETQYF
TRBD1,TRBV27,-,TRBJ1-2,TGTGCCAGCAGTTTGAGATCCATGGGACAGGGGGACTATGGCTACACCTTC,CASSLRSMGQGDYGYTF
-,TRBV28,-,TRBJ2-2,TGTGCCAGTAAGGTTGGAACCGGGGAGCTGTTTTTT,CASKVGTGELFF
-,TRBV7-2,-,TRBJ2-7,TGTGCCAGCAGCTTAGGCTTAGCCGGAGAGCAGTACTTC,CASSLGLAGEQYF
TRBD1,TRBV11-1,-,TRBJ2-7,TGTGCCAGCAGCCCGGGGCAGGGGGCTTCCTACGAGCAGTACTTC,CASSPGQGASYEQYF
TRBD1,TRBV9,-,TRBJ2-5,TGTGCCAGCAGCCCGGGACAGGGACGGGAGACCCAGTACTTC,CASSPGQGRETQYF
-,TRBV4-3,once,TRBJ1-4,TGCGCCAGCAGCCAAGTTCCGTGG,CASSQVPW
TRBD1,TRBV28,-,TRBJ1-5,TGTGCCAGCAGTTTGGGGACAGGGGCCTACAATCAGCCCCAGCATTTT,CASSLGTGAYNQPQHF
TRBD2,TRBV6-6,-,TRBJ2-3,TGTGCCAGCACGGGACTAGCGACAGATACGCAGTATTTT,CASTGLATDTQYF
-,TRBV5-6,few,TRBJ1-5,TGTGCCAGCAGCCCATCAACTACTAGAACATTCAATCAGCCCCAGCATTTT,CASSPSTTRTFNQPQHF
-,TRBV12-5,-,TRBJ2-7,TGTGCTAGTGGTTTGGGTAATCGGGCAATCGAGCAGTACTTC,CASGLGNRAIEQYF
-,TRBV5-4,once,TRBJ2-1,TGTGCCAGCAGCTTGCAGGGGAGCTCCTACAATGAGCAGTTCTTC,CASSLQGSSYNEQFF
-,TRBV20-1,-,TRBJ2-1,TGCAGTGTAACGGTCTACAATGAGCAGTTCTTC,CSVTVYNEQFF
-,TRBV27,few,TRBJ1-5,TGTGCCAGCAGTTTAGAAGGTAGGGGAATTCAGCCCCAGCATTTT,CASSLEGRGIQPQHF
-,TRBV18,-,TRBJ2-6,TGTGCCAGCTCACCACAAGGGGCTACTGGGGCCAACGTCCTGACTTTC,CASSPQGATGANVLTF
TRBD2,TRBV19,-,TRBJ2-1,TGTGCCACCGTCGGTAATAGCGGGTCCTCCTACAATGAGCAGTTCTTC,CATVGNSGSSYNEQFF
TRBD1,TRBV4-3,-,TRBJ1-1,TGCGCCAGCAGCCGCCGGGACAGGGGGCAGGGTGAAGCTTTCTTT,CASSRRDRGQGEAFF
-,TRBV28,-,TRBJ1-2,TGTGCCACCGTGGGGGGGGGCGGAGGCTACACCTTC,CATVGGGGGYTF
TRBD2,TRBV5-4,-,TRBJ2-7,TGTGCCAGCAGCTGGATTGGGACTAGCGAGTACGAGCAGTACTTC,CASSWIGTSEYEQYF
-,TRBV6-7,-,TRBJ2-7,TGTGCCAGCAGCTTTGGGGGTCCCGGCGAGCAGTACTTC,CASSFGGPGEQYF
-,TRBV5-8,-,TRBJ1-1,TGTGCCAGCAGCTTGCGCATGAACGCTGAAGCTTTCTTT,CASSLRMNAEAFF
-,TRBV27,-,TRBJ1-1,TGTGCCAGCAGTCCCCCAGGGTCCCACACTGAAGCTTTCTTT,CASSPPGSHTEAFF
TRBD1,TRBV28,-,TRBJ1-2,TGTGCCAGCAGCTCCGGGACAGCTTACTATGGCTACACCTTC,CASSSGTAYYGYTF
-,TRBV28,-,TRBJ2-3,TGTGCCAGCAGGGCCGGTGGGACAATCACACATACGCAGTATTTT,CASRAGGTITHTQYF